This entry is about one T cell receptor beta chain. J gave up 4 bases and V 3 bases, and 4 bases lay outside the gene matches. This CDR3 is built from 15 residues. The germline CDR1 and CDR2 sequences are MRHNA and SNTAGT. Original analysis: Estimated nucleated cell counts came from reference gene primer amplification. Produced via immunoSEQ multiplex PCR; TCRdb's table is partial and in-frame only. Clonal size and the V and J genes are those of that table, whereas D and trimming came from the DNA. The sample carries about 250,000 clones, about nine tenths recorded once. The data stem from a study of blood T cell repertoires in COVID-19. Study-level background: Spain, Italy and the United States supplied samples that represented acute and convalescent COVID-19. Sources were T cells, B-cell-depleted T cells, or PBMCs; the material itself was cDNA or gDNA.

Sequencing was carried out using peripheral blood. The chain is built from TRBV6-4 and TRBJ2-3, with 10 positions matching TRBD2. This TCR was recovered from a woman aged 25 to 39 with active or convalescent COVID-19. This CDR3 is CASSDGSGGPDTQYF. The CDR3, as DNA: TGTGCCAGCAGTGATGGTAGCGGGGGGCCAGATACGCAGTATTTT.